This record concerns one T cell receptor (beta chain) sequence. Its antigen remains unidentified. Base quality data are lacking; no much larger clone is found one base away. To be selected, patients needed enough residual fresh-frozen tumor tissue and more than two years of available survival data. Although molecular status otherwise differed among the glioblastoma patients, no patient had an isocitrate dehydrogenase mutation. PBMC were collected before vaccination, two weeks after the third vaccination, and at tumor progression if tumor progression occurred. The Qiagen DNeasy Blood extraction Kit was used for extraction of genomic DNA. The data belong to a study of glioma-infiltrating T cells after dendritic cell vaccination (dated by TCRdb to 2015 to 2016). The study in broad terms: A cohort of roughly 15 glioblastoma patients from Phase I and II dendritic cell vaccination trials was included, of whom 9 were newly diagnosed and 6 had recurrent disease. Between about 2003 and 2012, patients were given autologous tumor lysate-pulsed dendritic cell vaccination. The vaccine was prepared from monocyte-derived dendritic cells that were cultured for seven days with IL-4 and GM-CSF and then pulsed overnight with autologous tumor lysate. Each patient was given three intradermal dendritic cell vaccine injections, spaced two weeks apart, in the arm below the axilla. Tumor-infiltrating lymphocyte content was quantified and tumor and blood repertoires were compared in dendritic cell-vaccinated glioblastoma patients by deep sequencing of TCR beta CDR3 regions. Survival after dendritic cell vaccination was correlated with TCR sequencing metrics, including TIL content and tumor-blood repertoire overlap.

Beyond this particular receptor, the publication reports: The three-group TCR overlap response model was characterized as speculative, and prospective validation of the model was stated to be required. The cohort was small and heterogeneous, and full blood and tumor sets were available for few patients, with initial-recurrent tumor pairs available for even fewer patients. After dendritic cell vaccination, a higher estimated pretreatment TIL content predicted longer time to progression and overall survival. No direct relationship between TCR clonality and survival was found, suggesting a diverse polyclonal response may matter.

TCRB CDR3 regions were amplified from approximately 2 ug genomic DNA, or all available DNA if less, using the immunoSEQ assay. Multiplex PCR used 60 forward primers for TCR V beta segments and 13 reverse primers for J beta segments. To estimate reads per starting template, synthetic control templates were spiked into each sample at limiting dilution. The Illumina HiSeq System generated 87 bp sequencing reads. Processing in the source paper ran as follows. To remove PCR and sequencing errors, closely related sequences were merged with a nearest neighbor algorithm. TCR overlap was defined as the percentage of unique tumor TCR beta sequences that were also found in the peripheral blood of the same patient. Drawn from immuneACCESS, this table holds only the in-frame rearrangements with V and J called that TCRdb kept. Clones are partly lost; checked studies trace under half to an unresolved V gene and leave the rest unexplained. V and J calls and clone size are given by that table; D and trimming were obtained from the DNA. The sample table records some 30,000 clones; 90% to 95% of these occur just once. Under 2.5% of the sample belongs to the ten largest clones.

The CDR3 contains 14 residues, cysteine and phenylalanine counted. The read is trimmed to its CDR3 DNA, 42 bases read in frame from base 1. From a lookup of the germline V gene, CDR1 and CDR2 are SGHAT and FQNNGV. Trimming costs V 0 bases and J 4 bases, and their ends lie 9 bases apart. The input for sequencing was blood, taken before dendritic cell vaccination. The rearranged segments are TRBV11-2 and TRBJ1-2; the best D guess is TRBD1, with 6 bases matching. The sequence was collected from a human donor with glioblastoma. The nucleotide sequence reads TGTGCCAGCAGCTTAGATGGGGGCGGCTATGGCTACACCTTC. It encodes CASSLDGGGYGYTF.